The 8 T cell receptor beta chains reported below all come from one sample, sequenced in a study of T cell repertoires in cytomegalovirus infection. TCRdb ran MiXCR on the reads and lists one entry per CDR3 protein. The sample has 230,000 or so distinct CDR3 sequences, 15% to 20% seen once. The sequencing input was CD8+ T cells from PBMCs. All receptors derive from a human donor in good health (CMV status not recorded). Some clones in this sample may be carry-over from other donors' samples.

This clonotype was counted only a few times. The chain couples TRBV7-4 to TRBJ1-2; TRBD1 matches 8 bases. Germline V gene lookup returns CDR1 SGHVT and CDR2 SQSDAQ. J was trimmed by 4 bases and V by 2 bases; bases with no gene match: 6. The CDR3 is 15 residues long. The CDR3 nucleotides read TGTGCCAGCAGCTTAACAGGACAGGGCACCTATGGCTACACCTTC. Translation gives CASSLTGQGTYGYTF.

This chain connects TRBV10-2 to TRBJ1-2; no clear D gene. The CDR3 has 13 amino acids. CDR1 is WSHSY, CDR2 SAAADI, per germline. The V and J ends lost 2 bases and 4 bases respectively, with 8 bases between them. Here the CDR3 DNA reads TGCGCCAGCAGTGAGGGCAACATCTATGGCTACACCTTC. It encodes CASSEGNIYGYTF.

The J gene is TRBJ2-7, the V gene TRBV12-3 or TRBV12-4, with TRBD2 identical over 12 bases. This CDR3 is 15 amino acids long. V shed 3 bases, J shed 4 bases, and the junction held 4 bases outside the gene matches. In nucleotides, the CDR3 is TGTGCCAGCAGTTTTGGGACTAGCGGGCCTTACGAGCAGTACTTC. Translating it yields CASSFGTSGPYEQYF.

This clonotype was picked up many times. V gene TRBV2 combines with J gene TRBJ1-3; no firm D call. The CDR3 has 13 amino acids. Germline V gene lookup returns CDR1 SNHLY and CDR2 FYNNEI. Deletions cut 8 bases from V and 4 bases from J, with 12 bases between. The CDR3 bases are TGTGCCAGCCGGCTAATGCCGGGAAACACCATATATTTT. Translating it yields CASRLMPGNTIYF.

This clonotype appeared a few times. The chain carries TRBV28 and TRBJ2-7; 7 bases map to TRBD2. The CDR3 covers 16 residues. Germline CDR1 and CDR2: MDHEN and SYDVKM. After removal of 2 bases from V and 3 bases from J, the junction contained 10 bases not matched to a gene. The CDR3 reads CASSLEFVGEGYEQYF. CDR3 DNA sequence: TGTGCCAGCAGTTTAGAATTTGTGGGGGAGGGCTACGAGCAGTACTTC.

This clonotype was detected ten times or more. The chain has TRBV29-1 and TRBJ2-1; TRBD2 aligns across 7 bases. Germline-derived CDR1 and CDR2 are SQVTM and ANQGSEA. J lost 0 bases, V lost 1 base, and 24 bases had no gene match. CDR3 length: 22 amino acids. CDR3 nucleotide sequence: TGCAGCGTTGAAGGTGTCCTGTCGGGGGGTACTCATATATCTAGCTCCTACAATGAGCAGTTCTTC. This gives the protein CSVEGVLSGGTHISSSYNEQFF.

This clonotype came up once. The V gene is TRBV2, the J gene TRBJ2-4, with 10 bases matching TRBD1. With 5 bases clipped from V and 3 bases from J, the junction kept 1 base outside the gene matches. The CDR3 spans 14 residues. Per the germline V gene, CDR1 is SNHLY and CDR2 is FYNNEI. The CDR3: CASSWTGGKNIQYF. Written as DNA, the CDR3 is TGTGCCAGCAGTTGGACAGGGGGCAAAAACATTCAGTACTTC.

This clonotype has at least ten counts. V and J are TRBV19 and TRBJ1-1; D is uncertain. Between the trimmed V and J ends, which lost 3 bases and 5 bases, there was a span of 7 bases. Germline lookup yields CDR1 LNHDA and CDR2 SQIVND (reference sequence). This CDR3 contains 12 residues. CDR3 loop: CASSIAGTEAFF. The CDR3 DNA is TGTGCCAGTAGTATCGCGGGGACTGAAGCTTTCTTT.